This T cell receptor beta chain comes out of a study of metastatic and nonmetastatic thyroid tumors. Study context: Across blood and tumor or nodule tissue, repertoires from malignant and benign thyroid patients were compared with one another.

Under the authors' procedure: What underpinned the distant-metastasis classifier for papillary thyroid cancer was the set of CDR3 differences across clinicopathological groups. With MiXCR, TCRdb reprocessed the PCR reads. These V and J calls rely on TCRdb rather than the paper's analysis. The sample carries roughly 71,000 clones, more than 15% recorded once. Overall study results and limits: According to reports, the diversity of TCR beta was significantly higher in malignant thyroid tumors than in benign nodules, and this held in both blood and tumor samples.

Thyroid surgery was performed in patients who had received no treatment beforehand. Only a few counts were recorded for this clone. The antigen is unknown. Sequenced material: blood. The TCR was taken from a female donor with papillary thyroid cancer or a benign thyroid nodule (not recorded which). Some clones in this sample may be carry-over from other donors' samples.

CDR3: CASSKGLGSEQYV. Written as DNA, the CDR3 is TGTGCCAGTAGTAAAGGACTAGGGAGCGAGCAGTACGTC. The rearrangement uses TRBV19 and TRBJ2-7, with TRBD2 matching 7 bases. Losses at the gene ends were 4 bases for V and 6 bases for J; bases not matched to a gene: 6. Germline assignment: CDR1 LNHDA and CDR2 SQIVND (reference sequence). The length of the CDR3 is 13 residues.